This paragraph covers one T cell receptor beta chain sequence. Its antigen is still unknown. In germline, CDR1 is SQVTM, CDR2 ANQGSEA. This CDR3 has 14 residues. V lost 1 base and J lost 2, with 11 bases in between. Around 2 micrograms of genomic DNA from cryopreserved PBMCs went into TCR beta libraries. The data originate from a study of cytotoxic CD8 clonotypes in ibrutinib-treated CLL. Study-level information: Across samples, productive templates numbered 200,000 to 300,000 and productive rearrangements reached around 98,000 on average.

TCRdb's copy holds only in-frame clones and misses some; the assay was immunoSEQ multiplex PCR. This sample has 190,000 or so clones; about 72% occur once, and the top ten carry around 15%. Broader study findings: Clonality went up at the time of ibrutinib response, stayed stable in sustained remission, and later dropped back toward its baseline level at progression. Public clonotypes, rarely seen, contracted or held steady on treatment.

This clonotype was sampled from a human donor with chronic lymphocytic leukemia. Here the sequenced sample was PBMCs, taken after 24 months of ibrutinib treatment. This rearrangement joins TRBV29-1 to TRBJ1-1; no definite D call. CDR3 DNA: TGCAGCGTTGAAGGCAGGACGGCAAACACTGAAGCTTTCTTT. Translated: CSVEGRTANTEAFF.